The clone carrying this T cell receptor beta chain was detected a few times. Its target is unknown. V lost 3 bases, J lost 6 bases, and 4 bases stayed unmatched. Germline CDR1 ENHRY, CDR2 SYGVKD. The CDR3 totals 14 residues. This entry comes from a study of shared clonotypes between healthy human individuals. The authors' processing: Filtering was not the same, since immunoSEQ gave junction-only sequences without quality scores. Method: immunoSEQ multiplex PCR; TCRdb's copy keeps in-frame clones and lacks some. From that table come the V and J calls and clone size; the DNA was used to work out D and trimming. The sample lists 450,000 to 550,000 clones, 79% occurring once. Findings of the study overall: Sampling used blood alone; tissue repertoires probably differ.

The origin of this receptor is a middle-aged woman in good health. Some clones in this sample may be carry-over from other donors' samples. The specimen was PBMCs. This chain uses TRBV10-3 with TRBJ2-7, with TRBD2 matching 11 bases. The CDR3 protein is CAISELAGVSEQYF. The CDR3 bases are TGTGCCATCAGTGAACTAGCGGGGGTTAGCGAGCAGTACTTC.